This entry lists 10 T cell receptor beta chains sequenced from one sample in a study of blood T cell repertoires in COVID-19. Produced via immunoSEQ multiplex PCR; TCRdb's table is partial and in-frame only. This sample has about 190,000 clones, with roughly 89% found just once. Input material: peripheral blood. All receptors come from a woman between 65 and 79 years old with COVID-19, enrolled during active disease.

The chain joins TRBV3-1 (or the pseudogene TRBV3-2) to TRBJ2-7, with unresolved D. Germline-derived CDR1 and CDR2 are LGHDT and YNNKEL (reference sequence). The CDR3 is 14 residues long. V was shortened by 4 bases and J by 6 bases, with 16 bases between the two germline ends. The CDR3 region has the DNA TGTGCCAGCAGCCCCAAACCACACCGTTCCGAGCAGTACTTC. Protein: CASSPKPHRSEQYF.

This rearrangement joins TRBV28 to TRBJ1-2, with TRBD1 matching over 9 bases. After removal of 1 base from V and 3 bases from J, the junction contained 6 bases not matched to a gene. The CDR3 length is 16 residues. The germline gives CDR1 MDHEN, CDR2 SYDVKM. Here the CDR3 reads CASSLSGDRADYGYTF. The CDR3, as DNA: TGTGCCAGCAGTTTATCAGGGGACAGGGCTGACTATGGCTACACCTTC.

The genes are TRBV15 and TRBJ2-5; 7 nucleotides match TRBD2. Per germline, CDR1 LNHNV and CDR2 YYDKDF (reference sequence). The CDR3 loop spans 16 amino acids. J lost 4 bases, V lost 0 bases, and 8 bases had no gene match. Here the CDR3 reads CATSRDFGGKGETQYF. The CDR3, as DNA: TGTGCCACCAGCAGAGATTTCGGGGGGAAGGGAGAGACCCAGTACTTC.

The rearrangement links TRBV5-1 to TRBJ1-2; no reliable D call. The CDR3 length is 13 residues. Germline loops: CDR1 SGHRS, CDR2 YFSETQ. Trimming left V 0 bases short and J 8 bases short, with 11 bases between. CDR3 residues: CASSLDPGGGYTF. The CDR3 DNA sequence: TGCGCCAGCAGCTTGGATCCGGGTGGAGGCTACACCTTC.

In nucleotides, the CDR3 is TGTGCCAGTAGTATAGGGACAGGGGGCCTCACTGAAGCTTTCTTT. Residues: CASSIGTGGLTEAFF. This chain connects TRBV19 to TRBJ1-1; the match to TRBD1 covers 11 bases. J lost 4 bases, V lost 1 base, and 2 bases had no gene match. The CDR3 runs to 15 residues. Germline V gene data show CDR1 as LNHDA and CDR2 as SQIVND (reference sequence).

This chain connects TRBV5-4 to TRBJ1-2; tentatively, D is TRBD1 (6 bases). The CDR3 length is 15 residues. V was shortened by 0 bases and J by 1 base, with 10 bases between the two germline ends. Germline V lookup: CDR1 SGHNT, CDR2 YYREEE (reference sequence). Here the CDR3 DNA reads TGTGCCAGCAGCTTGGCCGGACAGTATAACTATGGCTACACCTTC. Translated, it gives CASSLAGQYNYGYTF.

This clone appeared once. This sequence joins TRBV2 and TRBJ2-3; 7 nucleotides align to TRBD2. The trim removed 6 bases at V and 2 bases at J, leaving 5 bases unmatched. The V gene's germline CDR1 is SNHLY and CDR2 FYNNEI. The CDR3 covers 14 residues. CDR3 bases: TGTGCCAGCAGGGCTAGCGGACCCACAGATACGCAGTATTTT. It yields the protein CASRASGPTDTQYF.

The CDR3 DNA follows: TGTGCCAGCAGTTTATCGTACAGGGGTGAGGGCTACACCTTC. Translated, it gives CASSLSYRGEGYTF. The rearrangement links TRBV27 to TRBJ1-2; 7 positions agree with TRBD1. The length of the CDR3 is 14 residues. Germline values: CDR1 MNHEY, CDR2 SMNVEV (reference sequence). With 0 bases clipped from V and 8 bases from J, the junction kept 6 bases outside the gene matches.

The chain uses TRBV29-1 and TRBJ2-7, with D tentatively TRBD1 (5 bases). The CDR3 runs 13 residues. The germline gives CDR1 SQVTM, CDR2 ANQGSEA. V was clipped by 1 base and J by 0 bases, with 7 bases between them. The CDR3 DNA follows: TGCAGCGTTGAAGGACAGAGCTCCTACGAGCAGTACTTC. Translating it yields CSVEGQSSYEQYF.

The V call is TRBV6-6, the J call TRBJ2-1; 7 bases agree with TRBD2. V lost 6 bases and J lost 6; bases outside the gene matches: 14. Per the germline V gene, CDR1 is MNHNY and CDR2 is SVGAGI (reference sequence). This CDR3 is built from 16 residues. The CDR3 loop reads CASSSLGGISGNEQFF. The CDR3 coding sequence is TGTGCCAGCAGCTCTCTGGGGGGGATTAGCGGCAATGAGCAGTTCTTC.